This entry features one T cell receptor (beta chain) sequence. Its antigen remains unknown. CDR3 size: 14 residues. V shed 1 base and J shed 7 bases, with 14 bases lying between them. The germline CDR1 and CDR2 sequences are GTSNPN and SVGIG (reference sequence). The data were obtained in a study of cytomegalovirus exposure and HLA in healthy donors. Study at large: Membership in the Caucasian-associated ancestry cluster was found for 81% of roughly 360 genotyped donors. Overall study findings and caveats: Relative to equally common others, HLA-associated TCR beta chains showed greater clonal expansion in a later analysis.

Both 60 Vbeta primers and 13 Jbeta primers went into the PCR. The assay was immunoSEQ multiplex PCR, and TCRdb's table has in-frame clones only and misses some. Of about 96,000 clones listed, around 74% are singletons. The sequenced sample consisted of PBMCs. The chain carries TRBV30 and TRBJ1-5, with D possibly TRBD1 on 5 matching bases. The sequence derives from a female donor in good health and CMV-seropositive. The CDR3 loop reads CAWSALTAGQPQHF. For the CDR3, the DNA is TGTGCCTGGAGTGCCCTGACAGCGGGGCAGCCCCAGCATTTT. The whole variable domain, filled in from reference TRBV30 and TRBJ1-5, reads SQTIHQWPATLVQPVGSPLSLECTVEGTSNPNLYWYRQAAGRGLQLLFYSVGIGQISSEVPQNLSASRPQDRQFILSSKKLLLSDSGFYLCAWSALTAGQPQHFGDGTRLSIL.